The 26 T cell receptor beta chains in this list originate from one sample, sequenced in a study of blood T cell repertoires in COVID-19. Using immunoSEQ multiplex PCR, the repertoire was profiled, and TCRdb retains in-frame clones only, with some absent. The table records 150,000 to 200,000 clones, about four fifths of them present only once. The material sequenced was peripheral blood. These receptors were collected from a man in his 70s with active or convalescent COVID-19.

This clone has at least ten counts. The chain is built from TRBV11-2 and TRBJ2-2, with 8 bases aligning to TRBD1. Germline V gives CDR1 SGHAT, CDR2 FQNNGV. Trimming removed 1 base from V and 16 bases from J; junction bases left unmatched: 5. This CDR3 spans 12 amino acids. CDR3 DNA sequence: TGTGCCAGCAGCTTAGGCCGACAGGGGCGGTTTTTT. The encoded protein is CASSLGRQGRFF.

The CDR3 DNA sequence: TGTGCCAGTAGTATCGGTGGAAACATTCAGTACTTC. Translating it yields CASSIGGNIQYF. The rearrangement links TRBV19 to TRBJ2-4; D gene uncertain. V lost 3 bases to trimming and J lost 6 bases, with 6 bases between them. The CDR3 runs 12 residues. Per the germline V gene, CDR1 is LNHDA and CDR2 is SQIVND (reference sequence).

CDR3 bases: TGTGCCAGCAGCACGGAGGGAGGCGAGCAGTACTTC. Its protein is CASSTEGGEQYF. The V gene is TRBV7-7, the J gene TRBJ2-7; the D gene is possibly TRBD2 (6 bases). V dropped 5 bases and J dropped 6 bases, with 11 bases sitting between them. This CDR3 spans 12 amino acids. Per germline, CDR1 SSHAT and CDR2 FNYEAQ (reference sequence).

The chain has TRBV28 and TRBJ2-1, with TRBD2 matching over 11 bases. This CDR3 is built from 15 residues. With V trimmed by 1 base and J by 10 bases, 6 bases remained unmatched. Germline assignment: CDR1 MDHEN and CDR2 SYDVKM. CDR3 in DNA: TGTGCCAGCAGTTTATTAGCGGGAGGGGTAGGGGAGCAGTTCTTC. It translates to CASSLLAGGVGEQFF.

The V gene is TRBV5-1, the J gene TRBJ2-1; TRBD2 might be the D (5 bases). The CDR3 is 14 amino acids. The germline V and J ends were trimmed by 2 bases and 6 bases, with 12 bases remaining between them. Germline lookup yields CDR1 SGHRS and CDR2 YFSETQ. The CDR3 sequence is CASSFYSGGNEQFF. The DNA of the CDR3 is TGCGCCAGCAGCTTCTACTCAGGAGGCAATGAGCAGTTCTTC.

In regard to this clone: Other DNA sequences of this sample code for an identical CDR3. This chain connects TRBV6-6 to TRBJ1-5; D not certain. CDR1 is MNHNY and CDR2 is SVGAGI in the germline V gene (reference sequence). The CDR3 contains 14 residues. The V and J ends lost 2 bases and 6 bases respectively, with 11 bases between them. CDR3 coding DNA: TGTGCCAGCAGTTACGGGAGGGAGGGTCAGCCCCAGCATTTT. The encoded protein is CASSYGREGQPQHF.

V and J are TRBV2 and TRBJ1-1; D unclear. The CDR3 consists of 12 residues. Looked up from germline, CDR1 is SNHLY and CDR2 is FYNNEI. Trimming took 8 bases from V and 4 from J, leaving 11 bases between them. CDR3 bases: TGTGCCAGCTTCCGTGAGGGCACTGAAGCTTTCTTT. It yields the protein CASFREGTEAFF.

The J gene is TRBJ1-3, the V gene TRBV6-5; D might be TRBD1 (5 bases). The CDR3 contains 14 residues. Trimming cost V 8 bases and J 7 bases, with 18 bases left between them. Per germline, CDR1 MNHEY and CDR2 SVGAGI. CDR3 amino acids: CASGPGRAGNTIYF. CDR3 nucleotides: TGTGCCAGCGGGCCGGGCAGGGCCGGGAACACCATATATTTT.

The V and J genes are TRBV12-2 and TRBJ1-3; the D segment call TRBD1 is taken from the table without a DNA check. TRBV12-2 is an annotated pseudogene. The CDR3 loop spans 16 amino acids. Written as DNA, the CDR3 is TGTGCAAGTCGCTTAGCGATCGCAGGCCCTGGAAACACCATATATTTT. Protein product: CASRLAIAGPGNTIYF.

The chain recombines TRBV30 with TRBJ2-5; weak D call: TRBD1 (5 bases). The V and J ends lost 0 bases and 4 bases respectively, with 15 bases between them. The CDR3 has 15 amino acids. Germline assignment: CDR1 GTSNPN and CDR2 SVGIG (reference sequence). As DNA, the CDR3 is TGTGCCTGGAGTGTACGAGCAGGGATGGGAGAGACCCAGTACTTC. Encoded protein: CAWSVRAGMGETQYF.

The rearrangement joins TRBV10-3 to TRBJ1-6, with D tentatively TRBD1 (5 bases). V shed 0 bases and J shed 7 bases, with 10 bases lying between them. Germline-derived CDR1 and CDR2 are ENHRY and SYGVKD. CDR3 size: 15 residues. The CDR3 here is CAISESGGVNSPLHF. In nucleotides, the CDR3 is TGTGCCATCAGTGAGTCGGGAGGGGTGAATTCACCCCTCCACTTT.

The chain is built from TRBV18 and TRBJ1-2; weak D call: TRBD1 (5 bases). CDR3 length: 15 residues. V was shortened by 3 bases and J by 0 bases, with 11 bases between the two germline ends. The germline V gene has CDR1 KGHSH and CDR2 LQKENI. CDR3 sequence: CASSPSKGANYGYTF. CDR3 DNA: TGTGCCAGCTCACCGTCTAAAGGGGCTAACTATGGCTACACCTTC. Based on the CDR3 plus reference TRBV18 and TRBJ1-2, the full variable domain is NAGVMQNPRHLVRRRGQEARLRCSPMKGHSHVYWYRQLPEEGLKFMVYLQKENIIDESGMPKERFSAEFPKEGPSILRIQQVVRGDSAAYFCASSPSKGANYGYTFGSGTRLTVV.

Concerning this clone: Within the sample, other DNA sequences also encode this same CDR3. The rearrangement uses TRBV11-2 and TRBJ2-7; the match to TRBD2 covers 9 bases. The germline gives CDR1 SGHAT, CDR2 FQNNGV. The CDR3 length is 16 residues. V trimming: 4 bases; J trimming: 1 base; junction bases outside the gene matches: 8. CDR3 DNA sequence: TGTGCCAGCAGCTCTCCGACTAGCGGAAATTCCTACGAGCAGTACTTC. It encodes CASSSPTSGNSYEQYF.

The chain carries TRBV2 and TRBJ1-1; TRBD1 is a possible D gene (5 bases). CDR3 length: 13 residues. Germline V CDR1 and CDR2: SNHLY, FYNNEI. Trimming cost V 6 bases and J 3 bases, with 11 bases left between them. CDR3 sequence: CASRDQGDTEAFF. In DNA, the CDR3 is TGTGCCAGCAGAGACCAGGGTGACACTGAAGCTTTCTTT. The full variable domain, with the rest looked up from reference TRBV2 and TRBJ1-1, is EPEVTQTPSHQVTQMGQEVILRCVPISNHLYFYWYRQILGQKVEFLVSFYNNEISEKSEIFDDQFSVERPDGSNFTLKIRSTKLEDSAMYFCASRDQGDTEAFFGQGTRLTVV.

V and J are TRBV6-5 and TRBJ2-1; 11 bases align to TRBD1. Unmatched junction bases numbered 9, after V lost 5 bases and J lost 9 bases. The CDR3 totals 15 residues. Looked up from germline, CDR1 is MNHEY and CDR2 is SVGAGI. The CDR3 bases are TGTGCCAGCAGTCCGCAGGGACAGGGGGAGGCTGAGCAGTTCTTC. It encodes CASSPQGQGEAEQFF.

This chain uses TRBV3-1 (or the pseudogene TRBV3-2) with TRBJ2-2, with 8 bases lining up with TRBD1. Trimming at V came to 0 bases and at J to 2 bases, leaving 5 bases not matched to a gene. CDR3 size: 17 residues. Germline CDR1 LGHDT, CDR2 YNNKEL (reference sequence). CDR3 sequence reads: CASSQDDRGHNTGELFF. The CDR3 nucleotides are TGTGCCAGCAGCCAAGATGACAGGGGACACAACACCGGGGAGCTGTTTTTT.

V and J are TRBV5-4 and TRBJ2-3, with 7 bases matching TRBD1. V gave up 1 base and J gave up 2 bases; unmatched junction bases: 7. Germline CDR1 reads SGHNT; CDR2 reads YYREEE (reference sequence). The CDR3 totals 16 residues. CDR3 in DNA: TGTGCCAGCAGCTTGAAGACAGGGAGTTTCACAGATACGCAGTATTTT. Amino acids: CASSLKTGSFTDTQYF. The whole variable domain, filled in from reference TRBV5-4 and TRBJ2-3, reads ETGVTQSPTHLIKTRGQQVTLRCSSQSGHNTVSWYQQALGQGPQFIFQYYREEENGRGNFPPRFSGLQFPNYSSELNVNALELDDSALYLCASSLKTGSFTDTQYFGPGTRLTVL.

This clone was seen a single time. The CDR3: CASSSGGENSPLHF. The CDR3 DNA reads TGCGCCAGCAGCTCAGGGGGTGAGAATTCACCCCTCCACTTT. The chain has TRBV5-1 and TRBJ1-6, with TRBD1 identical over 7 bases. This CDR3 is built from 14 residues. Unmatched junction bases numbered 4, after V lost 3 bases and J lost 7 bases. Germline V CDR1 and CDR2: SGHRS, YFSETQ.

The chain employs TRBV18 and TRBJ1-5; possible D gene TRBD1, 6 bases. Looked up from germline, CDR1 is KGHSH and CDR2 is LQKENI. V was cut by 1 base and J by 1 base, with 11 bases left in between. This CDR3 has 16 amino acids. The DNA for the CDR3 is TGTGCCAGCTCACCACAGGCAGGGGAAAGCAATCAGCCCCAGCATTTT. Protein sequence: CASSPQAGESNQPQHF.

The gene calls are TRBV5-4 and TRBJ1-1, with 8 bases identical to TRBD1. The V segment lost 0 bases and the J segment 4 bases; nucleotides outside the gene matches: 5. The CDR3 length is 15 residues. Per the germline V gene, CDR1 is SGHNT and CDR2 is YYREEE (reference sequence). DNA of the CDR3: TGTGCCAGCAGCTTGGACCAGGGGGCGAGCACTGAAGCTTTCTTT. Its translation: CASSLDQGASTEAFF.

This clone was seen once. The chain has TRBV5-1 and TRBJ1-1, with D hard to call. CDR1 and CDR2 from the germline V gene are SGHRS and YFSETQ. V shed 5 bases and J shed 3 bases, with 11 bases lying between them. The CDR3 is 13 amino acids. The CDR3 spells CASRMQVDTEAFF. As DNA, the CDR3 is TGCGCCAGCAGGATGCAGGTTGACACTGAAGCTTTCTTT. The complete variable domain, with remaining parts taken from reference TRBV5-1 and TRBJ1-1, reads KAGVTQTPRYLIKTRGQQVTLSCSPISGHRSVSWYQQTPGQGLQFLFEYFSETQRNKGNFPGRFSGRQFSNSRSEMNVSTLELGDSALYLCASRMQVDTEAFFGQGTRLTVV.

V and J are TRBV2 and TRBJ2-1; 10 bases match TRBD1. Germline V gives CDR1 SNHLY, CDR2 FYNNEI. With 6 bases clipped from V and 7 bases from J, the junction kept 6 bases outside the gene matches. CDR3 length: 14 amino acids. CDR3 DNA: TGTGCCAGCAGGGGACAGGGGCCATGGAATGAGCAGTTCTTC. It encodes CASRGQGPWNEQFF.

The chain has TRBV5-1 and TRBJ2-3; 12 nucleotides line up with TRBD2. Trimming at V came to 5 bases and at J to 1 base, leaving 5 bases not matched to a gene. Germline V gene lookup returns CDR1 SGHRS and CDR2 YFSETQ. This CDR3 comprises 16 residues. Here the CDR3 reads CASRPGLAGRTDTQYF. The CDR3 region has the DNA TGCGCCAGCAGACCCGGACTAGCGGGGCGCACAGATACGCAGTATTTT.

This clone was detected only once. This chain connects TRBV6-5 to TRBJ1-2; D is possibly TRBD1 (6 bases). This CDR3 comprises 15 residues. Germline CDR1 MNHEY, CDR2 SVGAGI. The V end lost 2 bases, the J end lost 4 bases, and 14 bases lay between the germline ends. The CDR3, as DNA: TGTGCCAGCAGTTACGGGCAGGGGAGGGGCTATGGCTACACCTTC. Translation: CASSYGQGRGYGYTF.

This clone was counted only a few times. The rearrangement uses TRBV6-5 and TRBJ1-3; D is ambiguous. CDR3 size: 14 residues. V was shortened by 6 bases and J by 0 bases, with 9 bases between the two germline ends. CDR1 and CDR2 (germline): MNHEY, SVGAGI. The CDR3 nucleotides read TGTGCCAGCAGAGGAGGGAGCTCTGGAAACACCATATATTTT. Translating gives CASRGGSSGNTIYF.

CDR3 bases: TGTGCCAGCAGCTTGGGTAGCGCAAACATTCAGTACTTC. It specifies CASSLGSANIQYF. The genes are TRBV5-6 and TRBJ2-4, with a weak D call TRBD2 (5 bases). Trimming shortened V by 0 bases and J by 6 bases, and 7 bases separated the two germline ends. This CDR3 contains 13 residues. The V gene's germline CDR1 is SGHDT and CDR2 YYEEEE.